This T cell receptor (beta chain) stems from a study of blood T cell repertoires in COVID-19. The CDR3 length is 13 residues. In germline, CDR1 is SGHTA, CDR2 FQGNSA. V was pared by 5 bases and J by 7 bases, with 12 bases between. Sequenced by immunoSEQ multiplex PCR; TCRdb stores in-frame clones only, minus some. This table has 470,000 or so clones, around nine tenths appearing once. The gene calls are TRBV7-2 and TRBJ1-5; maybe TRBD1 (5 bases). The receptor's source is a woman between 18 and 29 years old with acute COVID-19. The sequencing sample was made of PBMCs or T cells enriched from blood (not recorded which). CDR3 region: CASSRWEGQPQHF. CDR3 DNA: TGTGCCAGCAGCCGCTGGGAGGGGCAGCCCCAGCATTTT.